The clone carrying this T cell receptor beta chain was observed many times. Amplification of TCR beta CDR3 regions was performed using RNA transcripts as template. Carried out on the TCR CDR3, a first-round RT-PCR used the HTBI primer set. TCRdb redid the calling of the multiplex PCR reads with MiXCR, one entry per CDR3 protein. The data hold approximately 640,000 distinct CDR3 sequences, with roughly 16% observed a single time. This entry belongs to a study of T cells in Graves' hyperthyroidism and ophthalmopathy. Thyroid ultrasound, orbital computed tomography, clinical symptoms, and serum thyroxine and TRAb underpinned diagnoses. CDR1 is GTSNPN and CDR2 is SVGIG in the germline V gene (reference sequence). V lost 2 bases and J lost 2, with 14 bases in between. The CDR3 totals 15 residues.

The sequence derives from a woman aged 25 to 45 with Graves' hyperthyroidism. The rearrangement joins TRBV30 to TRBJ2-3; D is undetermined. Sequencing was carried out using blood. CDR3 residues: CAWSLVGRITDTQYF. In DNA form, the CDR3 reads TGTGCCTGGAGTCTAGTTGGGCGGATCACAGATACGCAGTATTTT.